The T cell receptor (beta chain) under discussion was sequenced for a study of chemoradiotherapy in HPV16-positive cancers. Repeated repertoire sampling spanned the course of chemoradiotherapy. Whole-study findings and limits: Candidate HPV-specific clones and E7-related TCR motifs grew in tumor during treatment.

There are 14 residues in the CDR3. Germline CDR1 is SQVTM and CDR2 is ANQGSEA. The V end lost 6 bases, the J end lost 4 bases, and 16 bases lay between the germline ends. This clone occurred a few times. What it binds is unknown. Here immunoSEQ multiplex PCR was the method, and the copy in TCRdb shows in-frame clones only, minus some. This table holds around 12,000 clones, roughly 80% found once. This specimen was collected from a patient who underwent chemoradiotherapy. The receptor's source is a human donor with HPV-associated anogenital cancer. The gene calls are TRBV29-1 and TRBJ2-1; possibly TRBD1 for D (6 bases). In DNA form, the CDR3 reads TGCAGCGTACCCGGGACAAGTAGTTACAATGAGCAGTTCTTC. Translated: CSVPGTSSYNEQFF.